Here is one TCR beta chain with its context. What it binds is unknown. The method was immunoSEQ multiplex PCR; TCRdb's version includes in-frame clones alone and lacks a portion of them. This sample has 100,000 to 150,000 clones, with about 90% found just once. CDR1 and CDR2 (germline): SEHNR, FQNEAQ (reference sequence). The CDR3 sequence is 13 residues long. V shed 1 base, J shed 14 bases, and the junction held 1 base outside the gene matches. The data were obtained in a study of T cell responses to AZD1222 COVID-19 vaccine. The overall study: Pooling was applied to second doses at about 4 or about 12 weeks. Overall study results and limits: Dominant CD4 TCR responses targeted spike regions 160-218 and 743-854.

The sequencing used peripheral blood, collected on day 0 of AZD1222 vaccination. This TCR derives from an adult in good health. The chain has TRBV7-9 and TRBJ2-1, with 14 bases lining up with TRBD2. This CDR3 reads CASSLGTSGRKFF. DNA for the CDR3: TGTGCCAGCAGCTTAGGGACTAGCGGGAGGAAGTTCTTC. The complete variable domain, with remaining parts taken from reference TRBV7-9 and TRBJ2-1, reads DTGVSQNPRHKITKRGQNVTFRCDPISEHNRLYWYRQTLGQGPEFLTYFQNEAQLEKSRLLSDRFSAERPKGSFSTLEIQRTEQGDSAMYLCASSLGTSGRKFFGPGTRLTVL.